This passage covers 26 T cell receptor beta chains from one sample sequenced in a study of blood T cells in healthy people across ages. It was with a sample-barcoded 5' primer and a J-beta primer mix that a second PCR of about 6 to 12 cycles was run. In TCRdb, the 5' RACE reads were re-called with MiXCR into one record per CDR3 protein. This table holds 1.5 million to 2 million distinct CDR3 sequences, less than 50% found once. Sequenced material: blood. The receptor source for this set is a woman aged 40 to 50 in good health.

This sequence joins TRBV7-3 and TRBJ2-1; a weak D match, TRBD2 (6 bases). Germline V gene lookup returns CDR1 SGHTA and CDR2 FQGTGA. Trimming took off 5 bases at V and 4 bases at J, with 15 bases between the two ends. The CDR3 totals 15 residues. The CDR3, as DNA: TGTGCCAGCAGCGCGGGACCGCTCCCATACAATGAGCAGTTCTTC. Its protein is CASSAGPLPYNEQFF.

This CDR3 is CASRAFSSGANVLTF. The DNA for the CDR3 is TGTGCCAGCAGGGCGTTTAGCTCTGGGGCCAACGTCCTGACTTTC. The rearrangement uses TRBV27 and TRBJ2-6; D is uncertain. Germline V CDR1 and CDR2: MNHEY, SMNVEV (reference sequence). Trimming cost V 6 bases and J 0 bases, with 9 bases left between them. The CDR3 sequence is 15 residues long.

In this sample, this clonotype turned up a few times. The rearrangement links TRBV12-3 or TRBV12-4 to TRBJ2-6, with D tentatively TRBD1 or TRBD2 (5 bases each). The CDR3 loop spans 15 amino acids. V lost 6 bases and J lost 0, with 9 bases in between. CDR3 region: CASSGAASGANVLTF. In DNA form, the CDR3 reads TGTGCCAGCAGCGGGGCTGCCTCTGGGGCCAACGTCCTGACTTTC.

The chain carries TRBV9 and TRBJ2-5; D is unresolved. This CDR3 region has 14 residues. Germline V gene sequence: CDR1 SGDLS, CDR2 YYNGEE. Trimming shortened V by 0 bases and J by 0 bases, and 6 bases separated the two germline ends. This chain's CDR3 is CASSVVPYQETQYF. CDR3 coding DNA: TGTGCCAGCAGCGTAGTACCGTACCAAGAGACCCAGTACTTC.

This chain links TRBV6-6 with TRBJ2-5; 11 positions agree with TRBD1. This CDR3 has 16 amino acids. Germline V gene data show CDR1 as MNHNY and CDR2 as SVGAGI (reference sequence). V was pared by 5 bases and J by 5 bases, with 10 bases of the junction left unmatched. CDR3 sequence (DNA): TGTGCCAGCAGTACACGGACAGGGGGCAATATCGAGACCCAGTACTTC. Translation: CASSTRTGGNIETQYF.

With respect to this clonotype: A read error may be the cause here, since a much bigger clone is one base away. This chain joins TRBV20-1 and TRBJ2-5; perhaps D is TRBD1 or TRBD2 (5 bases each). Per the germline V gene, CDR1 is DFQATT and CDR2 is SNEGSKA (reference sequence). This CDR3 is built from 14 residues. Trimming cost V 4 bases and J 0 bases, with 12 bases left between them. The CDR3 region has the DNA TGCAGTGCTAAGCTCGGGGACCACCAAGAGACCCAGTACTTC. It is translated as CSAKLGDHQETQYF.

CDR3 sequence: CASSDCTQGAGYTF. CDR3 sequence (DNA): TGTGCCAGCAGTGACTGCACACAGGGGGCCGGCTACACCTTC. This chain links TRBV6-2 or TRBV6-3 with TRBJ1-2; 9 bases align to TRBD1. Germline V lookup: CDR1 MNHEY, CDR2 SVGEGT. The CDR3 totals 14 residues. With V trimmed by 5 bases and J by 8 bases, 9 bases remained unmatched.

The chain joins TRBV7-6 to TRBJ1-4, with D possibly being TRBD1 (5 bases). V dropped 5 bases and J dropped 8 bases, with 15 bases sitting between them. This CDR3 spans 14 amino acids. CDR1 is SGHVS, CDR2 FNYEAQ, per germline. The CDR3 nucleotides read TGTGCCAGCAGCCCTTCGGCGGGGCGGGAAAAACTGTTTTTT. It is translated as CASSPSAGREKLFF.

This clonotype was counted at least ten times. This chain joins TRBV29-1 and TRBJ1-2, with D uncertain. CDR1 and CDR2 from the germline V gene are SQVTM and ANQGSEA. The CDR3 consists of 13 residues. V lost 8 bases to trimming and J lost 0 bases, with 13 bases between them. The DNA of the CDR3 is TGCAGCACCTCGGACGAAGCTAACTATGGCTACACCTTC. Its translation: CSTSDEANYGYTF.

The rearrangement joins TRBV2 to TRBJ1-5, with unresolved D. CDR3 length equals 13 residues. V lost 7 bases, J lost 1 base, and 8 bases lay in between. CDR1 and CDR2 from the germline V gene are SNHLY and FYNNEI. The CDR3 sequence: CASKQDSNQPQHF. The CDR3 bases are TGTGCCAGCAAGCAAGACAGCAATCAGCCCCAGCATTTT. Full variable domain (missing parts from reference TRBV2 and TRBJ1-5): EPEVTQTPSHQVTQMGQEVILRCVPISNHLYFYWYRQILGQKVEFLVSFYNNEISEKSEIFDDQFSVERPDGSNFTLKIRSTKLEDSAMYFCASKQDSNQPQHFGDGTRLSIL.

This clonotype has a count of ten or more. The gene calls are TRBV4-1 and TRBJ2-5; 16 positions agree with TRBD2. From germline, CDR1 is MGHRA and CDR2 YSYEKL. After removal of 4 bases from V and 5 bases from J, the junction contained 4 bases not matched to a gene. The CDR3 is made up of 16 amino acids. CDR3 in DNA: TGCGCCAGCAGCCGGGGGACTAGCGGGGGGGTTGAGACCCAGTACTTC. It is translated as CASSRGTSGGVETQYF.

V usage is TRBV29-1 and J usage is TRBJ2-3; D remains unclear. Deletions cut 4 bases from V and 7 bases from J, with 9 bases between. The CDR3 covers 11 residues. Germline V CDR1 and CDR2: SQVTM, ANQGSEA. In DNA, the CDR3 is TGCAGCGTTGTAGTGCGAAATACGCAGTATTTT. This sequence encodes CSVVVRNTQYF.

In its sample, this clonotype was seen a few times. The chain uses TRBV9 and TRBJ1-5; D is ambiguous. The CDR3 length is 15 residues. Trimming removed 0 bases from V and 3 bases from J, with 10 bases in between. In germline, CDR1 is SGDLS, CDR2 YYNGEE. The CDR3 loop is CASSVGSSFNQPQHF. The CDR3 DNA follows: TGTGCCAGCAGCGTAGGCAGTTCTTTCAATCAGCCCCAGCATTTT.

This clonotype was recorded a few times. The rearrangement joins TRBV7-2 to TRBJ2-5, with D perhaps TRBD1 (5 bases). V was clipped by 3 bases and J by 2 bases, with 16 bases between them. CDR1 is SGHTA, CDR2 FQGNSA, per germline. The CDR3 covers 16 residues. CDR3: CASSFLPQAPQETQYF. Here the CDR3 DNA reads TGTGCCAGCAGCTTTCTACCACAGGCGCCGCAAGAGACCCAGTACTTC.

V usage is TRBV20-1 and J usage is TRBJ2-4, with 8 bases that match TRBD1. The J call may be wrong; the DNA end is better matched by TRBJ2-7. Germline CDR1 is DFQATT and CDR2 is SNEGSKA (reference sequence). CDR3 length: 14 residues. This CDR3 is CSATRTGSTYEQYF. Written as DNA, the CDR3 is TGCAGTGCTACGCGGACAGGGTCAACCTACGAGCAGTACTTC.

This clonotype has a single count. The chain carries TRBV9 and TRBJ2-1; 8 nucleotides agree with TRBD1. The better agreement between TRBJ2-7 and the DNA end casts doubt on the J call. The CDR3 sequence is 14 residues long. CDR1 and CDR2 from the germline V gene are SGDLS and YYNGEE. CDR3 amino acids: CASSRDRNYNEQYF. CDR3 bases: TGTGCCAGCAGCCGGGACAGGAACTACAATGAGCAGTACTTC.

V and J are TRBV20-1 and TRBJ1-1; TRBD1 matches 10 bases. Germline V gene lookup returns CDR1 DFQATT and CDR2 SNEGSKA (reference sequence). CDR3 length: 14 residues. V dropped 3 bases and J dropped 6; count of bases not matched to a gene: 7. CDR3 region: CSARLGQGMAEAFF. For the CDR3, the DNA is TGCAGTGCTAGGCTGGGACAGGGGATGGCTGAAGCTTTCTTT.

This clonotype has more than one count but fewer than ten. The CDR3: CASSLVTSGGGARDEQFF. CDR3 DNA sequence: TGTGCCAGCAGCTTAGTGACTTCAGGCGGGGGGGCTCGCGATGAGCAGTTCTTC. The gene calls are TRBV7-2 and TRBJ2-1; 9 bases are a match to TRBD2. The CDR3 is 18 amino acids. Germline CDR1 reads SGHTA; CDR2 reads FQGNSA. V dropped 1 base and J dropped 8; count of bases not matched to a gene: 15.

This chain connects TRBV3-1 to TRBJ2-1; perhaps TRBD2 as D (5 bases). The CDR3 length is 12 residues. V was cut by 4 bases and J by 10 bases, with 11 bases left in between. Per germline, CDR1 LGHDT and CDR2 YNNKEL (reference sequence). CDR3: CASSPKIAEQFF. CDR3 bases: TGTGCCAGCAGCCCCAAGATAGCGGAGCAGTTCTTC.

The chain recombines TRBV14 with TRBJ2-3; weak D call: TRBD1 (5 bases). This CDR3 comprises 13 residues. V was pared by 3 bases and J by 8 bases, with 12 bases between. From germline, CDR1 is SGHDN and CDR2 FVKESK. This chain's CDR3 is CASSQEPRGTQYF. The CDR3 DNA sequence: TGTGCCAGCAGCCAGGAACCTAGGGGTACGCAGTATTTT.

This clonotype appeared once. The chain couples TRBV21-1 to TRBJ2-2. TRBV21-1 is reported as a pseudogene. The CDR3 consists of 16 residues. CDR3 sequence: CASSKGPGSNTGELFF. As DNA, the CDR3 is TGTGCCAGCAGCAAAGGGCCGGGTTCGAACACCGGGGAGCTGTTTTTT.

This clonotype has just a few counts. The V and J genes are TRBV28 and TRBJ2-4; D gene uncertain. Trimming took off 7 bases at V and 2 bases at J, with 15 bases between the two ends. The CDR3 runs to 15 residues. Germline V CDR1 and CDR2: MDHEN, SYDVKM. The DNA for the CDR3 is TGTGCCAGCACCACGGCCGGGTTCACCAAAAACATTCAGTACTTC. Amino acids: CASTTAGFTKNIQYF.

This clonotype has only one observation. The rearrangement joins TRBV28 to TRBJ2-4, with 9 bases fitting TRBD2. The closer fit of TRBJ2-7 to the DNA end suggests the J call may be wrong. From germline, CDR1 is MDHEN and CDR2 SYDVKM. The CDR3 is 15 residues long. Written as DNA, the CDR3 is TGTGCCAGCAGTTCAGGAGCGGGGGGCGGATACGAGCAGTACTTC. The encoded protein is CASSSGAGGGYEQYF.

The J gene is TRBJ2-5, the V gene TRBV7-2, with 10 bases lining up with TRBD1. Germline V CDR1 and CDR2: SGHTA, FQGNSA. The CDR3 is 15 amino acids. The ends lost 5 bases at V and 5 bases at J; junction bases unmatched: 8. CDR3 loop: CASSPDRGRTETQYF. The CDR3 DNA follows: TGTGCCAGCAGCCCTGACAGGGGGCGCACCGAGACCCAGTACTTC.

The J gene is TRBJ2-7, the V gene TRBV10-3, with 8 bases fitting TRBD1. Trimming cost V 2 bases and J 4 bases; bases outside gene matches: 4. The CDR3 is 14 residues long. Germline assignment: CDR1 ENHRY and CDR2 SYGVKD. The CDR3 protein is CAISELGQVYEQYF. CDR3 nucleotides: TGTGCCATCAGTGAGCTGGGACAGGTTTACGAGCAGTACTTC.

The J gene is TRBJ2-7, the V gene TRBV7-2; D may correspond to TRBD1 or TRBD2 (6 bases each). This CDR3 region has 12 residues. Germline V gene lookup returns CDR1 SGHTA and CDR2 FQGNSA. Trimming took 0 bases from V and 11 from J, leaving 11 bases between them. This chain's CDR3 is CASSLAGGHKYF. The CDR3, as DNA: TGTGCCAGCAGCTTAGCGGGGGGCCACAAGTACTTC. The full variable domain, rest sourced from reference TRBV7-2 and TRBJ2-7, is GAGVSQSPSNKVTEKGKDVELRCDPISGHTALYWYRQSLGQGLEFLIYFQGNSAPDKSGLPSDRFSAERTGGSVSTLTIQRTQQEDSAVYLCASSLAGGHKYFGPGTRLTVT.